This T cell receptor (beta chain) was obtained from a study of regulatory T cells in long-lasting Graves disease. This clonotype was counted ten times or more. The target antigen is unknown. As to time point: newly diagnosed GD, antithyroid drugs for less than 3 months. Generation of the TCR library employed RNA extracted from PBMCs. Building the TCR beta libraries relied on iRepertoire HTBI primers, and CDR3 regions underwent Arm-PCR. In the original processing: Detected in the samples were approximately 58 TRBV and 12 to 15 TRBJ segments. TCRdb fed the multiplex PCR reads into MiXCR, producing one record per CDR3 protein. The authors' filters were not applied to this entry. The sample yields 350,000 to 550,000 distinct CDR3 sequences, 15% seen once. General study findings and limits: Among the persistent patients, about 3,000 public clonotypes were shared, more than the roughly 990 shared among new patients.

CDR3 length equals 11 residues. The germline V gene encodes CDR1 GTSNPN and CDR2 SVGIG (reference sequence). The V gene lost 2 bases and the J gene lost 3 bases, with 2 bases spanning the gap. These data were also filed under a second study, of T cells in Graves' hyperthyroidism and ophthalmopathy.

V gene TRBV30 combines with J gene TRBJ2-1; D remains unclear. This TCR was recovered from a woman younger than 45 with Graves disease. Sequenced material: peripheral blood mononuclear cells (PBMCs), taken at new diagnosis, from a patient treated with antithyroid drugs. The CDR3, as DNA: TGTGCCTGGAGTCTCTACAATGAGCAGTTCTTC. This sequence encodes CAWSLYNEQFF.